The 25 T cell receptor beta chains in this list originate from one sample, sequenced in a study of PD-1 blockade in classical Hodgkin lymphoma. The assay was immunoSEQ multiplex PCR, and TCRdb's table has in-frame clones only and misses some. This sample carries about 23,000 clones, more than 80% of them seen once, and the ten largest clones take around 8%. Each patient's relapse followed autologous stem cell transplantation, and brentuximab vedotin exposure varied. The input for sequencing was peripheral blood mononuclear cells (PBMCs), taken before the second cycle of nivolumab. The receptors were sampled from a human donor with classical Hodgkin lymphoma.

The chain combines TRBV5-8 with TRBJ1-1; D not certain. The germline V and J ends were trimmed by 2 bases and 0 bases, with 11 bases remaining between them. The germline gives CDR1 SGHTS, CDR2 YDEGEE. The CDR3 has 15 residues. CDR3 amino acids: CASSLMGRVNTEAFF. DNA for the CDR3: TGTGCCAGCAGCTTAATGGGGAGGGTGAACACTGAAGCTTTCTTT.

The genes are TRBV30 and TRBJ2-2; possible D gene TRBD2, 5 bases. Germline CDR1 reads GTSNPN; CDR2 reads SVGIG (reference sequence). Trimming removed 0 bases from V and 3 bases from J, with 11 bases in between. The CDR3 runs 15 residues. The CDR3 reads CAWSVSQEDTGELFF. Written as DNA, the CDR3 is TGTGCCTGGAGTGTGAGTCAGGAGGACACCGGGGAGCTGTTTTTT.

V gene TRBV18 combines with J gene TRBJ1-5, with 7 bases identical to TRBD1. The germline CDR1 and CDR2 sequences are KGHSH and LQKENI. The CDR3 loop spans 14 amino acids. V gave up 4 bases and J gave up 4 bases; unmatched junction bases: 4. The CDR3 loop reads CASSRGTDNQPQHF. CDR3 nucleotides: TGTGCCAGCTCACGAGGGACAGATAATCAGCCCCAGCATTTT.

The rearrangement joins TRBV28 to TRBJ1-2; possible D gene TRBD1, 5 bases. CDR1 MDHEN and CDR2 SYDVKM come from the germline V gene. The V and J ends lost 7 bases and 8 bases respectively, with 17 bases between them. This CDR3 has 13 amino acids. The CDR3 coding sequence is TGTGCCAGCACCCGACAGAGAACTGAGGGCTACACCTTC. Its translation: CASTRQRTEGYTF.

This chain connects TRBV18 to TRBJ1-4; no reliable D call. Germline CDR1 reads KGHSH; CDR2 reads LQKENI. V dropped 0 bases and J dropped 0 bases, with 8 bases sitting between them. CDR3 length equals 16 residues. CDR3 nucleotides: TGTGCCAGCTCACCACCGGCGGACCCAACTAATGAAAAACTGTTTTTT. Encoded protein: CASSPPADPTNEKLFF.

The V gene is TRBV7-9, the J gene TRBJ2-5, with no clear D. V lost 1 base and J 1 base, leaving 7 bases between the germline ends. CDR3 size: 14 residues. Per the germline V gene, CDR1 is SEHNR and CDR2 is FQNEAQ (reference sequence). The CDR3 reads CASSLGAGQETQYF. Here the CDR3 DNA reads TGTGCCAGCAGCTTAGGGGCAGGCCAAGAGACCCAGTACTTC. Supplemented by reference TRBV7-9 and TRBJ2-5, the full variable domain reads DTGVSQNPRHKITKRGQNVTFRCDPISEHNRLYWYRQTLGQGPEFLTYFQNEAQLEKSRLLSDRFSAERPKGSFSTLEIQRTEQGDSAMYLCASSLGAGQETQYFGPGTRLLVL.

The genes are TRBV28 and TRBJ2-7, with unresolved D. V shed 3 bases and J shed 0 bases, with 9 bases lying between them. The length of the CDR3 is 14 residues. The V gene's germline CDR1 is MDHEN and CDR2 SYDVKM. DNA of the CDR3: TGTGCCAGCAGTTTGTTGGACGGCTCCTACGAGCAGTACTTC. Translation gives CASSLLDGSYEQYF.

The chain links TRBV4-3 to TRBJ2-7; D remains unclear. This CDR3 spans 13 amino acids. The ends were cut back, 1 base at V and 2 bases at J, with 6 bases in the middle. Germline CDR1 reads LGHNA; CDR2 reads YSLEER. The CDR3 bases are TGCGCCAGCAGCCAAGGGCAGGCCTACGAGCAGTACTTC. This translates into CASSQGQAYEQYF.

This chain links TRBV5-1 with TRBJ1-4, with D possibly being TRBD1 (5 bases). The CDR3 has 15 amino acids. Trimming cost V 0 bases and J 8 bases, with 14 bases left between them. Germline V CDR1 and CDR2: SGHRS, YFSETQ. CDR3 nucleotide sequence: TGCGCCAGCAGCTTGGAGGGGCAGGGAGGCGAAAAACTGTTTTTT. Amino acids: CASSLEGQGGEKLFF.

This clone was seen a handful of times. The V gene is TRBV5-1, the J gene TRBJ1-1, with D perhaps TRBD1 (6 bases). The CDR3 contains 15 residues. CDR1 and CDR2 from the germline V gene are SGHRS and YFSETQ. V shed 0 bases and J shed 1 base, with 10 bases lying between them. The CDR3 region has the DNA TGCGCCAGCAGCTTGGTCACCAGGGGGAACACTGAAGCTTTCTTT. Translating gives CASSLVTRGNTEAFF. The variable domain in full, with the rest retrieved from reference TRBV5-1 and TRBJ1-1, is KAGVTQTPRYLIKTRGQQVTLSCSPISGHRSVSWYQQTPGQGLQFLFEYFSETQRNKGNFPGRFSGRQFSNSRSEMNVSTLELGDSALYLCASSLVTRGNTEAFFGQGTRLTVV.

This clone came up once. The chain recombines TRBV5-1 with TRBJ2-7, with 8 bases aligning to TRBD1. This CDR3 is built from 16 residues. Germline lookup yields CDR1 SGHRS and CDR2 YFSETQ. The V and J ends lost 6 bases and 4 bases, in that order; junction bases with no gene match: 15. The CDR3 sequence is CASTEGTGAFPYEQYF. DNA of the CDR3: TGCGCCAGCACAGAGGGGACAGGCGCTTTCCCTTACGAGCAGTACTTC.

The count of this clone is one. V usage is TRBV7-9 and J usage is TRBJ2-5, with D uncertain. The DNA end favors TRBJ2-7, so the J call may be wrong. The CDR3 spans 13 residues. Germline assignment: CDR1 SEHNR and CDR2 FQNEAQ (reference sequence). CDR3 region: CASSLSFSYEQYF. Written as DNA, the CDR3 is TGTGCCAGCAGCTTAAGCTTCTCCTACGAGCAGTACTTC.

The rearrangement links TRBV2 to TRBJ1-2, with TRBD1 as a possible D gene (5 bases). V shed 9 bases and J shed 7 bases, with 9 bases lying between them. Germline V gene data show CDR1 as SNHLY and CDR2 as FYNNEI. This CDR3 contains 10 residues. CDR3 bases: TGTGCCAGGCAGGGAGGTGGCTACACCTTC. It encodes CARQGGGYTF.

This chain joins TRBV15 and TRBJ1-5, with 9 bases identical to TRBD1. This CDR3 is built from 15 residues. From germline, CDR1 is LNHNV and CDR2 YYDKDF (reference sequence). V trimming: 0 bases; J trimming: 11 bases; junction bases outside the gene matches: 8. The CDR3: CATSRDRGQGRAQHF. The CDR3 DNA sequence: TGTGCCACCAGCAGAGACCGGGGACAGGGTCGGGCCCAGCATTTT.

This clone appeared once. The rearrangement uses TRBV30 and TRBJ2-3; 10 bases align to TRBD2. V lost 3 bases and J lost 4; bases outside the gene matches: 4. Looked up from germline, CDR1 is GTSNPN and CDR2 is SVGIG (reference sequence). The CDR3 contains 14 residues. The CDR3 DNA follows: TGTGCCTGGAGGGCTAGCGGGGGATCAGATACGCAGTATTTT. It specifies CAWRASGGSDTQYF.

In DNA, the CDR3 is TGTGCCAGTAGTACTCAGACAGGGGGTTGGGAGACCCAGTACTTC. This encodes CASSTQTGGWETQYF. This chain uses TRBV19 with TRBJ2-5; 9 bases map to TRBD1. V was clipped by 4 bases and J by 5 bases; unmatched bases: 8. The CDR3 is made up of 15 amino acids. Per the germline V gene, CDR1 is LNHDA and CDR2 is SQIVND (reference sequence).

The V call is TRBV10-3, the J call TRBJ2-4, with 11 bases fitting TRBD1. The trim removed 5 bases at V and 2 bases at J, leaving 5 bases unmatched. Germline CDR1 reads ENHRY; CDR2 reads SYGVKD. The CDR3 totals 16 residues. The CDR3 is CAISKDRGLTKNIQYF. The DNA of the CDR3 is TGTGCCATCAGTAAGGACAGGGGGCTAACCAAAAACATTCAGTACTTC.

This chain links TRBV10-1 with TRBJ2-2, with a tentative D call TRBD1 (5 bases). Trimming left V 6 bases short and J 3 bases short, with 11 bases between. Germline CDR1 is WNHNN and CDR2 is SYGVQD (reference sequence). This CDR3 is built from 14 residues. DNA for the CDR3: TGCGCCAGCAGAAGACAGATGGACACCGGGGAGCTGTTTTTT. This encodes CASRRQMDTGELFF.

The chain carries TRBV7-8 and TRBJ2-5, with 15 bases aligning to TRBD2. Germline values: CDR1 SGHVS, CDR2 FQNEAQ. The CDR3 runs 16 residues. With 3 bases clipped from V and 5 bases from J, the junction kept 4 bases outside the gene matches. CDR3 sequence reads: CASSLGLAGGRETQYF. The CDR3 DNA reads as TGTGCCAGCAGCTTGGGACTAGCGGGGGGCCGGGAGACCCAGTACTTC.

CDR3 DNA: TGTGCCAGCAGCGGGGGACAGTTAGAGCAGTTCTTC. It translates to CASSGGQLEQFF. The chain is built from TRBV7-9 and TRBJ2-1, with 7 bases that match TRBD1. Germline V gene sequence: CDR1 SEHNR, CDR2 FQNEAQ (reference sequence). CDR3 size: 12 residues. The junction had 5 bases not matched to a gene; V was cut back by 5 bases and J by 10 bases.

V is TRBV4-2 and J is TRBJ2-3, with 8 bases identical to TRBD2. The CDR3 sequence is 16 residues long. The V gene end was trimmed by 3 bases and the J gene end by 2 bases; junction bases not matched to a gene: 7. Germline CDR1 reads LGHNA; CDR2 reads YNFKEQ. The CDR3 coding sequence is TGTGCCAGCAGCCAGACGAGAGCGGGGGCCACAGATACGCAGTATTTT. Amino acids: CASSQTRAGATDTQYF.

The chain links TRBV11-2 to TRBJ2-1, with TRBD2 identical over 8 bases. This CDR3 has 16 residues. Germline CDR1 is SGHAT and CDR2 is FQNNGV. J lost 8 bases, V lost 10 bases, and 19 bases had no gene match. The CDR3 loop is CATSTLAGTRVYEQFF. The CDR3 DNA reads as TGTGCCACTTCGACCCTGGCCGGGACTAGGGTGTATGAGCAGTTCTTC.

This rearrangement joins TRBV27 to TRBJ2-2, with TRBD1 matching over 10 bases. The germline V gene encodes CDR1 MNHEY and CDR2 SMNVEV (reference sequence). This CDR3 spans 18 amino acids. Trimming cost V 4 bases and J 3 bases; bases outside gene matches: 11. This CDR3 is CASSSRGDRGLYTGELFF. The CDR3 nucleotides are TGTGCCAGCAGTTCCCGGGGCGACAGGGGGCTATACACCGGGGAGCTGTTTTTT.

J is TRBJ2-5 and V is TRBV2, with D perhaps TRBD1 or TRBD2 (5 bases each). There are 13 residues in the CDR3. Deletions cut 7 bases from V and 1 base from J, with 10 bases between. Germline-derived CDR1 and CDR2 are SNHLY and FYNNEI. The CDR3 coding sequence is TGTGCCAGCATAGGGACCTCCCAAGAGACCCAGTACTTC. Translation: CASIGTSQETQYF.

This clone was seen a few times. This rearrangement joins TRBV10-2 to TRBJ2-1; TRBD2 matches at 9 bases. CDR3 size: 18 residues. Unmatched junction bases numbered 10, after V lost 2 bases and J lost 2 bases. Germline loops: CDR1 WSHSY, CDR2 SAAADI. DNA for the CDR3: TGCGCCAGCAGTGAGAGGGGCGGGGGGGCCGGTCCCTACAATGAGCAGTTCTTC. This translates into CASSERGGGAGPYNEQFF.